These 17 T cell receptor beta chains were all obtained from the same sample, sequenced in a study of immune evolution from preneoplasia to lung adenocarcinoma. TCRdb's table, derived via immunoSEQ multiplex PCR, lists solely in-frame clones and lacks some. The sample lists about 15,000 clones; 80% to 90% were seen once. What was sequenced was FFPE minimally invasive lung adenocarcinoma tissue. Every receptor here comes from a person aged 70 to 85 with lung adenocarcinoma.

This clone occurred a few times. This chain links TRBV2 with TRBJ2-7; D is perhaps TRBD1 (6 bases). Trimming removed 8 bases from V and 4 bases from J, with 12 bases in between. This CDR3 is built from 12 residues. Germline lookup yields CDR1 SNHLY and CDR2 FYNNEI. The CDR3 is CASQKGVYEQYF. The CDR3 DNA follows: TGTGCCAGCCAGAAGGGGGTATACGAGCAGTACTTC.

The gene calls are TRBV5-1 and TRBJ1-3; possible D gene TRBD1, 5 bases. Trimming took 4 bases from V and 0 from J, leaving 8 bases between them. The CDR3 runs 14 residues. Per the germline V gene, CDR1 is SGHRS and CDR2 is YFSETQ. The CDR3 DNA is TGCGCCAGCAGCGGGGGGAGCTCTGGAAACACCATATATTTT. Translation gives CASSGGSSGNTIYF.

A remark on this clone: The junction and the germline gene differ at one end; a read error may be behind it. This chain links TRBV7-7 with TRBJ2-5, with 15 nucleotides matching TRBD2. The CDR3 is 15 residues long. The germline V gene has CDR1 SSHAT and CDR2 FNYEAQ (reference sequence). The CDR3 sequence is CASSSGLAGGKTQYF. CDR3 nucleotide sequence: TGTGCTAGCAGCTCCGGACTAGCGGGGGGGAAGACCCAGTACTTC.

This clone occurred a few times. The chain has TRBV6-5 and TRBJ1-3; D gene ambiguous. The V gene's germline CDR1 is MNHEY and CDR2 SVGAGI. V was shortened by 8 bases and J by 0 bases, with 8 bases between the two germline ends. The CDR3 contains 13 residues. The CDR3 DNA follows: TGTGCCAGCGGCAGAGGCTCTGGAAACACCATATATTTT. It translates to CASGRGSGNTIYF.

The chain has TRBV28 and TRBJ2-1, with TRBD2 matching over 7 bases. This CDR3 spans 16 amino acids. Trimming cost V 5 bases and J 5 bases; bases outside gene matches: 12. The germline V gene encodes CDR1 MDHEN and CDR2 SYDVKM. Here the CDR3 reads CASSPSQSGKDNEQFF. In DNA form, the CDR3 reads TGTGCCAGCAGTCCGTCGCAGAGCGGGAAGGACAATGAGCAGTTCTTC.

This rearrangement joins TRBV2 to TRBJ2-5; a weak D match, TRBD2 (6 bases). Germline CDR1 and CDR2: SNHLY and FYNNEI. CDR3 length equals 14 residues. Trimming pared 2 bases from V and 5 bases from J, leaving 12 bases between. CDR3 residues: CASSEPGAVETQYF. In DNA form, the CDR3 reads TGTGCCAGCAGTGAACCGGGAGCGGTGGAGACCCAGTACTTC.

This clone was observed a few times. This sequence joins TRBV4-1 and TRBJ2-1; 9 bases are a match to TRBD2. V shed 4 bases and J 0 bases; nucleotides not matched to a gene: 7. The CDR3 length is 17 residues. Germline values: CDR1 MGHRA, CDR2 YSYEKL. The CDR3 nucleotides are TGCGCCAGCAGCCCTGGACTAGCGCAGAGCTCCTACAATGAGCAGTTCTTC. Protein: CASSPGLAQSSYNEQFF.

This chain uses TRBV29-1 with TRBJ2-5; D not certain. Between the trimmed V and J ends, which lost 6 bases and 4 bases, there was a span of 12 bases. The CDR3 spans 12 residues. CDR1 is SQVTM, CDR2 ANQGSEA, per germline. CDR3 nucleotide sequence: TGCAGCGTCCCCGGATCGATAGAGACCCAGTACTTC. Protein sequence: CSVPGSIETQYF.

The chain joins TRBV28 to TRBJ2-5; weak D call: TRBD1 (5 bases). The CDR3 has 13 amino acids. The V end lost 6 bases, the J end lost 2 bases, and 10 bases lay between the germline ends. Per germline, CDR1 MDHEN and CDR2 SYDVKM. The CDR3, as DNA: TGTGCCAGCAGGAATAAGGGGCAAGAGACCCAGTACTTC. This encodes CASRNKGQETQYF. Supplemented by reference TRBV28 and TRBJ2-5, the full variable domain reads DVKVTQSSRYLVKRTGEKVFLECVQDMDHENMFWYRQDPGLGLRLIYFSYDVKMKEKGDIPEGYSVSREKKERFSLILESASTNQTSMYLCASRNKGQETQYFGPGTRLLVL.

This clone was seen a few times. This chain connects TRBV4-1 to TRBJ2-3, with 7 positions matching TRBD2. V lost 1 base and J lost 4; bases outside the gene matches: 5. CDR3 size: 15 residues. From germline, CDR1 is MGHRA and CDR2 YSYEKL. The CDR3 region is CASSQAGTTSDTQYF. In DNA form, the CDR3 reads TGCGCCAGCAGCCAAGCCGGGACTACATCAGATACGCAGTATTTT.

V and J are TRBV10-2 and TRBJ2-1; D unresolved. In germline, CDR1 is WSHSY, CDR2 SAAADI. The CDR3 extends over 12 amino acids. The germline V and J ends were trimmed by 6 bases and 7 bases, with 10 bases remaining between them. This chain's CDR3 is CASSQRRNEQFF. CDR3 nucleotides: TGCGCCAGCAGCCAGAGAAGGAATGAGCAGTTCTTC.

This sequence joins TRBV5-1 and TRBJ1-6; tentative D call: TRBD1 (5 bases). There are 14 residues in the CDR3. Germline assignment: CDR1 SGHRS and CDR2 YFSETQ. Trimming cost V 2 bases and J 6 bases, with 9 bases left between them. Here the CDR3 DNA reads TGCGCCAGCAGCTTTGAGGGGTCTAATTCACCCCTCCACTTT. It codes for CASSFEGSNSPLHF.

This chain uses TRBV7-2 with TRBJ2-1, with 9 bases that match TRBD1. The length of the CDR3 is 13 residues. The V segment lost 8 bases and the J segment 3 bases; nucleotides outside the gene matches: 2. Per germline, CDR1 SGHTA and CDR2 FQGNSA. The CDR3 protein is CASRGQGYNEQFF. The CDR3 DNA sequence: TGTGCCAGCCGGGGACAGGGCTACAATGAGCAGTTCTTC.

For the CDR3, the DNA is TGTGCCAGCAGGGCCCGGGGGGTAGGATATTATGGCTACACCTTC. Its translation is CASRARGVGYYGYTF. The chain carries TRBV2 and TRBJ1-2; tentative D call: TRBD1 (5 bases). CDR1 and CDR2 from the germline V gene are SNHLY and FYNNEI. The length of the CDR3 is 15 residues. Trimming took off 6 bases at V and 5 bases at J, with 19 bases between the two ends.

The chain couples TRBV28 to TRBJ1-1, with D possibly matching TRBD1 (6 bases). V dropped 8 bases and J dropped 5 bases, with 18 bases sitting between them. CDR1 is MDHEN, CDR2 SYDVKM, per germline. This CDR3 is 14 amino acids long. CDR3 sequence reads: CASHEGGRSTEAFF. For the CDR3, the DNA is TGTGCCAGCCACGAAGGGGGGCGGAGTACTGAAGCTTTCTTT.

This rearrangement joins TRBV9 to TRBJ2-1; D unresolved. Trimming removed 0 bases from V and 5 bases from J, with 9 bases in between. The CDR3 spans 14 residues. Germline CDR1 SGDLS, CDR2 YYNGEE. This chain's CDR3 is CASSVGDQNNEQFF. CDR3 DNA sequence: TGTGCCAGCAGCGTAGGGGATCAAAACAATGAGCAGTTCTTC.

This sequence joins TRBV2 and TRBJ1-5, with TRBD1 as a possible D gene (5 bases). Looked up from germline, CDR1 is SNHLY and CDR2 is FYNNEI. The CDR3 totals 13 residues. The V gene lost 7 bases and the J gene lost 5 bases, with 12 bases spanning the gap. The CDR3 coding sequence is TGTGCCAGCACAAGGGGTAACGATCAGCCCCAGCATTTT. Amino acid sequence: CASTRGNDQPQHF.